Listed below are T cell receptor beta chains from one sample, sequenced in a study of cytomegalovirus exposure and HLA in healthy donors. TCRdb's copy holds only in-frame clones and misses some; the assay was immunoSEQ multiplex PCR. The sample lists 120,000 to 150,000 clones, around three quarters seen once, with 1.5% to 2% in the top ten. Sequencing was performed on PBMCs. Source of these receptors: a woman between 35 and 50 years old in good health and CMV-seronegative. The CDR3 runs from the conserved cysteine through the conserved F or W.

J gene	V gene	CDR3 protein
TRBJ2-7	TRBV7-2	CASSLDRGLYEQYF
NA	TRBV25-1	CASSVGHGSYEQYF
TRBJ2-7	TRBV27	CASSRGTGYYEQYF
TRBJ1-5	TRBV6-1	CASSERQGGQPQHF
TRBJ2-5	TRBV2	CASSSSGLAGPRETQYF
TRBJ2-7	TRBV19	CAGSIRGLAGSEQYF
TRBJ2-3	TRBV19	CASSISQGDTDTQYF
NA	TRBV10-1	CASSDGGGLYEQYF
TRBJ2-7	TRBV28	CASSPPGGGPSYEQYF
TRBJ1-1	TRBV4-1	CASSQGEETGRWTEAFF
TRBJ2-5	TRBV11-2	CASSLALLEETQYF
TRBJ1-5	TRBV6-1	CASSADRARQPQHF
TRBJ2-7	TRBV28	CASRSGDRGVDEQYF
TRBJ2-7	TRBV7-9	CASSLAGRAGGSSYEQYF
TRBJ2-3	TRBV18	CASSDPKRDTQYF
TRBJ1-5	TRBV7-9	CASSPRGGSSQPQHF
TRBJ1-2	TRBV28	CASSSPGTGGLIGYGYTF
TRBJ1-5	TRBV28	CASTPEGQPQHF
TRBJ2-7	TRBV7-9	CSSSLVSDSYEQYF
TRBJ1-4	TRBV29-1	CSVQEAGVGEKLFF
TRBJ1-3	TRBV2	CASSDLLGHTIYF
TRBJ1-1	TRBV11-2	CASSLVLAGAFF
TRBJ1-2	TRBV6-4	CASSVVLTVPFNYGYTF
TRBJ1-2	TRBV5-1	CASSAGQTYGYTF
TRBJ1-6	TRBV19	CASRRDRASTLNSPLHF
TRBJ2-7	TRBV19	CASGPRGEQYF
TRBJ1-2	TRBV6-1	CASDGTGFRGYTF
TRBJ2-4	TRBV20-1	CSAGDLNIQYF
TRBJ1-2	TRBV27	CASSLYAGFDSSYGYTF
TRBJ1-6	TRBV19	CASMQGVQDSPLHF
TRBJ2-5	TRBV4-1	CASSQGGLQETQYF
TRBJ2-7	TRBV5-1	CASTGLAGSSYEQYF
TRBJ2-1	TRBV27	CASSLWISGNNEQFF
TRBJ1-1	TRBV29-1	CSVWDSRQMNTEAFF
TRBJ1-1	TRBV28	CASSMGQGTEAFF
TRBJ2-6	TRBV5-6	CASSWVTGAGANVLTF
TRBJ2-5	TRBV2	CASSGDRGQETQYF
TRBJ2-3	TRBV11-2	CASSSFGGAGDTQYF
TRBJ2-7	TRBV5-1	CASSSNQGANEQYF
TRBJ2-6	TRBV15	CATSRGSGGAAGANVLTF
TRBJ2-2	TRBV12-1	CASTFLDGAATGELFF